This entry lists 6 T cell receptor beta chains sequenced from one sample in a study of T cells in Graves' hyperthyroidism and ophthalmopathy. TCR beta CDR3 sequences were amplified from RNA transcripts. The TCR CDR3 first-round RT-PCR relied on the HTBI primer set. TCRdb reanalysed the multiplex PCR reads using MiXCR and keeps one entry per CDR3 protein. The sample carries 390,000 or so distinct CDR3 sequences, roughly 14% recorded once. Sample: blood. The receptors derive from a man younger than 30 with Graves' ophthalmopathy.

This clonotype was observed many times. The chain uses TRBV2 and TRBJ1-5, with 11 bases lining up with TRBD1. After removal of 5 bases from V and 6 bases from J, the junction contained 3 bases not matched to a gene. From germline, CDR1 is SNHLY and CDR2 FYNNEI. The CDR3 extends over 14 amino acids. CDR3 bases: TGTGCCAGCAGTCAGGACAGGGGGCCTCAGCCCCAGCATTTT. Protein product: CASSQDRGPQPQHF. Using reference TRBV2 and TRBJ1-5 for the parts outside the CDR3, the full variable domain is EPEVTQTPSHQVTQMGQEVILRCVPISNHLYFYWYRQILGQKVEFLVSFYNNEISEKSEIFDDQFSVERPDGSNFTLKIRSTKLEDSAMYFCASSQDRGPQPQHFGDGTRLSIL.

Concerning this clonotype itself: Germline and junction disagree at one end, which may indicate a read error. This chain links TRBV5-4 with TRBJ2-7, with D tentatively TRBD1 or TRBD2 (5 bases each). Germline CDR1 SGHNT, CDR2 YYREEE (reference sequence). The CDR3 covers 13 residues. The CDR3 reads CASSLSGTYGQYF. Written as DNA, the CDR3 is TGTGCCAGCAGCTTGTCAGGGACCTACGGGCAGTACTTC.

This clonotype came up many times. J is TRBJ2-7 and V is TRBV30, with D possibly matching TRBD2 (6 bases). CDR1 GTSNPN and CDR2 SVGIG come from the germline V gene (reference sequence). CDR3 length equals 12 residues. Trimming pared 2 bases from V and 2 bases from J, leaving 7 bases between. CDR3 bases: TGTGCCTGGAGTCGGGGGACCTACGAGCAGTACTTC. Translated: CAWSRGTYEQYF.

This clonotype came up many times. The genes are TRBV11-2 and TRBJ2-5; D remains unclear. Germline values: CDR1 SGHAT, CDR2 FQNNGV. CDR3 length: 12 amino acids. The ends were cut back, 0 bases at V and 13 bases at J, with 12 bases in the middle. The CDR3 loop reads CASSLDNPRLYF. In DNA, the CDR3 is TGTGCCAGCAGCTTAGACAACCCCAGACTGTACTTC.

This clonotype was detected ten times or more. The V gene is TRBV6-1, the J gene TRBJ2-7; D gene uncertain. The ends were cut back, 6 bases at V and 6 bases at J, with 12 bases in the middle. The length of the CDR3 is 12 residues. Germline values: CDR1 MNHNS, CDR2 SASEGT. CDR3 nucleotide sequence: TGTGCCAGCAGGGTACCCCTCCTCGAGCAGTACTTC. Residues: CASRVPLLEQYF.

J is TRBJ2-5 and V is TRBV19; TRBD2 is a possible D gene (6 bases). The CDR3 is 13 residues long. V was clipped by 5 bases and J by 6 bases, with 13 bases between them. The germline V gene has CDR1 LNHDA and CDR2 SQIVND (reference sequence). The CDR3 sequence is CASSAGPSQTQYF. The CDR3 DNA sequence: TGTGCCAGTAGTGCGGGACCCTCGCAGACCCAGTACTTC.